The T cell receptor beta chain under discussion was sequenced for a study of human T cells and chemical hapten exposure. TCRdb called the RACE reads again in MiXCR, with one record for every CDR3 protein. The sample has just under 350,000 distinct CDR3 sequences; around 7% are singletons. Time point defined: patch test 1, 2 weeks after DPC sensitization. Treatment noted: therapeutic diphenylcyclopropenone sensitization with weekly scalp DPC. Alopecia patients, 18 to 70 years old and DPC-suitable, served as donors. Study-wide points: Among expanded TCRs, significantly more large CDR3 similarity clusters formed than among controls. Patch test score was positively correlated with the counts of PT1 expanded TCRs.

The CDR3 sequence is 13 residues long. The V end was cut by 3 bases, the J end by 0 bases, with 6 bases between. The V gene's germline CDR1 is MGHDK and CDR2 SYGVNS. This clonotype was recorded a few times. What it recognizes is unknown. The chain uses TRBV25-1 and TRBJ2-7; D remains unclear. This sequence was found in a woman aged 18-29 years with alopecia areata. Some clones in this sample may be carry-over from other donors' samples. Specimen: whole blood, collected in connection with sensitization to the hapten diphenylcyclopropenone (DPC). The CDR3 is CASSDHSSYEQYF. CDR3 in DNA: TGTGCCAGCAGTGACCATAGCTCCTACGAGCAGTACTTC.